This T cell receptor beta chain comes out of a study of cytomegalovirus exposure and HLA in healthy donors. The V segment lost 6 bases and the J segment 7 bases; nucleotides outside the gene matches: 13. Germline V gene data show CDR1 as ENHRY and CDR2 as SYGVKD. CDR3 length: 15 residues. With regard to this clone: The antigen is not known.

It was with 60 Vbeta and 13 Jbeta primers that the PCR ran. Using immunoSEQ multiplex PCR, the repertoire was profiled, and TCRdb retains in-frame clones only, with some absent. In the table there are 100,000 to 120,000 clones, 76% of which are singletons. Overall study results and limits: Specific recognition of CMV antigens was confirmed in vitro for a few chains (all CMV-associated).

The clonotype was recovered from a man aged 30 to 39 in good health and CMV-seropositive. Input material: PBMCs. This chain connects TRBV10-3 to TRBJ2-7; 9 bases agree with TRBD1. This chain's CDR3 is CAIRTDRDRVGEQYF. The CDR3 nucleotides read TGTGCCATCAGGACCGACCGGGACAGGGTGGGAGAGCAGTACTTC.